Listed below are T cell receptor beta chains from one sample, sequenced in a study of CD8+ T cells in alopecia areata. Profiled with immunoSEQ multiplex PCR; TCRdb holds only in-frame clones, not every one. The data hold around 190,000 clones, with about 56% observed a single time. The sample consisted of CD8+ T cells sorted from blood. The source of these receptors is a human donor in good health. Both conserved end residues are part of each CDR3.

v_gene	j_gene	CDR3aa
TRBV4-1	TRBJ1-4	CASSQWTGGVTEKLFF
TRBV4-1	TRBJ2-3	CASSQGVYTDTQYF
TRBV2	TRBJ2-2	CASSERPGELFF
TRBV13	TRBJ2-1	CASSSLASIDEQFF
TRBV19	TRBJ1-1	CASTDWGRGNTEAFF
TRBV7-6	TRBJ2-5	CASSGLAVNQETQYF
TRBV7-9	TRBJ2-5	CASSLQGTETQYF
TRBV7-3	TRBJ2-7	CASSLTEDDVEQYF
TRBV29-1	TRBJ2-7	CSVELGHPYEQYF
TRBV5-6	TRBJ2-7	CASSSGTSYEQYF
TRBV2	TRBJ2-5	CASSTGVGGFQETQYF
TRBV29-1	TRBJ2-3	CSVLITDTQYF
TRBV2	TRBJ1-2	CASSGDLDRGYGYTF
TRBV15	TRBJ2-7	CATSTGRSVSYEQYF
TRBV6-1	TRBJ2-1	CASSDVWRGLDNEQFF
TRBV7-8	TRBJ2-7	CASSLTPHEQYF
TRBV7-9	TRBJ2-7	CASSWDRDSYEQYF
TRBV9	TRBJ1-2	CASSDSSGYTF
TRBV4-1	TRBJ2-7	CASSQEETGFHEQYF
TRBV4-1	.	CASSPTGGAAYEQYF
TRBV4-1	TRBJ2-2	CASSQEGQGATGELFF
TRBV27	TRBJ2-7	CASSLARSYEQYF
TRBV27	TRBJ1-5	CASSPRQGLPMNQPQHF